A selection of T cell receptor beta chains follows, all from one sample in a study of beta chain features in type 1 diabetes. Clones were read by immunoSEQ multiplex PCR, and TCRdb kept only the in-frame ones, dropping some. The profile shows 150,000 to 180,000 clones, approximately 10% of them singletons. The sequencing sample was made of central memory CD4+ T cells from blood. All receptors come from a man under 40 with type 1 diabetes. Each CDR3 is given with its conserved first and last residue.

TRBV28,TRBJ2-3,CASSLPNRGDTQYF
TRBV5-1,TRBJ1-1,CASSLVDINTEAFF
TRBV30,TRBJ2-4,CACGAGGNIQYF
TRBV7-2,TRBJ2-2,CASSSVPRELFF
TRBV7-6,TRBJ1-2,CASSPIQGNYGYTF
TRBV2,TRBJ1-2,CASSGQMWYGYTF
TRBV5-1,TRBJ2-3,CASSLAAGGTDTQYF
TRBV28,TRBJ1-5,CASSLVLGGNQPQHF
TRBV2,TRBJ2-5,CASSRSAVETQYF
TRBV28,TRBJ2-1,CASSETGGRNEQFF
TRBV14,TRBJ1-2,CASSQGLNYGYTF
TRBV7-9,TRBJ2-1,CASSSRLAGDEQFF
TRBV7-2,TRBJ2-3,CASSFEGLAYTDTQYF
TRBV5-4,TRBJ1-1,CASRLERVSEAFF
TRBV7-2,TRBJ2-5,CASSPPGETQYF
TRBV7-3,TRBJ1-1,CASSLSGMGGGEAFF
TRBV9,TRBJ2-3,CASSVAASGHTDTQYF
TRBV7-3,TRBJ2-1,CASSLMTSMDEQFF
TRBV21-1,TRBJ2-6,CASSKVAHSGANVLTF
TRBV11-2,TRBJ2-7,CASSSRDFEQYF
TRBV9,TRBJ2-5,CASSVGLAGGDLKETQYF
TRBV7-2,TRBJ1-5,CASSLGTGNQPQHF
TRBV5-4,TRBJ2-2,CASSLKTSGTNTGELFF
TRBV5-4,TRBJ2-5,CASSVGGVFETQYF
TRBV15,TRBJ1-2,CATSRGDREGYTF
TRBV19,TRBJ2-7,CASSGSFYEQYF
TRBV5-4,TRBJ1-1,CASSSRTGGNTEAFF
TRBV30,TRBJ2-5,CAWGGVLAAQTQYF
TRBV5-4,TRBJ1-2,CASSLEARGFGYTF
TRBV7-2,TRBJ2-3,CASSFSRGDTQYF
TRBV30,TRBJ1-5,CAWTGQVDQPQHF
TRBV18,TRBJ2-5,CASGDRKETQYF
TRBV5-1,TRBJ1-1,CASSLVFQEEAFF
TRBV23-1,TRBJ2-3,CASTLVQREGTDTQYF
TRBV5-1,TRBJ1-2,CASRRSRGDYGYTF
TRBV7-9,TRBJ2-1,CASSLSLAGSYNEQFF
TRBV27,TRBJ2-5,CASSLQPGTADETQYF